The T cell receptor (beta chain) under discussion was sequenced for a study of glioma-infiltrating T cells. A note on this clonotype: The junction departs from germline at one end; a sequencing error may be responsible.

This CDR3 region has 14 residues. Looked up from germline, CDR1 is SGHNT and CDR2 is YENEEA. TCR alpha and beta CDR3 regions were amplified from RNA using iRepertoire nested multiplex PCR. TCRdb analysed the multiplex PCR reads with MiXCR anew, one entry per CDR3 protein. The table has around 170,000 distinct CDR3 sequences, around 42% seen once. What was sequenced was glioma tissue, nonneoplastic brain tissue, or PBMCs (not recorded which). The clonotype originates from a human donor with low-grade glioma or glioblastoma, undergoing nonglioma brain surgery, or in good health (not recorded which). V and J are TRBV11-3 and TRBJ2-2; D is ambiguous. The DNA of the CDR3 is TGTGCCAGCACCCTTGGAAGGAACGCCGGGGAGCTGTTTTTT. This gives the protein CASTLGRNAGELFF.